This T cell receptor beta chain is drawn from a study of CD8 T cells in Susac syndrome. Study-wide results and limits: The TCR sequencing and HLA analysis in the study involved a relatively small number of individuals, as the study acknowledged.

Reverse transcription of roughly 0.45 to 1 ug RNA used random hexamers. A multiplex approach, immunoSEQ multiplex PCR, amplified TCR beta CDR3 across 54 Vbeta and 13 Jbeta. One entry per CDR3 protein results from TCRdb running MiXCR on the immunoSEQ multiplex PCR reads. The sample shows around 200,000 distinct CDR3 sequences, 80% to 95% of them seen only once. CD8+ and CD4+ T cells taken from blood had their TCR beta sequenced. Through negative isolation, CD4+ and CD8+ T cells were obtained, while TEMRA cells were enriched using FACS. This clonotype was observed a few times. The target antigen is unknown. Looked up from germline, CDR1 is SEHNR and CDR2 is FQNEAQ (reference sequence). J lost 3 bases, V lost 3 bases, and 5 bases had no gene match. The CDR3 consists of 14 residues.

This chain connects TRBV7-9 to TRBJ2-7; 7 nucleotides align to TRBD1. The TCR sequence derives from a human donor with multiple sclerosis. Sequencing was carried out using CD8+ T cells from PBMCs. The DNA of the CDR3 is TGTGCCAGCAGCTTTGCAGGGGGAAACTACGAGCAGTACTTC. Its protein product is CASSFAGGNYEQYF.